Below, 14 T cell receptor beta chains from the same sample are listed, as sequenced in a study of blood T cell repertoires in COVID-19. Profiling relied on immunoSEQ multiplex PCR, and the TCRdb table lists in-frame clones only, not all of them. The sample carries about 61,000 clones, roughly 90% recorded once. The sample was peripheral blood. Receptors originate from a man older than 75 in a cohort sampled during active COVID-19.

This chain joins TRBV7-2 and TRBJ2-7; 9 positions agree with TRBD2. The germline CDR1 and CDR2 sequences are SGHTA and FQGNSA. V shed 2 bases, J shed 2 bases, and the junction held 4 bases outside the gene matches. The CDR3 loop spans 15 amino acids. CDR3 region: CASSLWLAGAYEQYF. For the CDR3, the DNA is TGTGCCAGCAGCTTATGGTTAGCGGGGGCCTACGAGCAGTACTTC.

The chain has TRBV7-8 and TRBJ1-2; D not certain. In germline, CDR1 is SGHVS, CDR2 FQNEAQ. V lost 1 base to trimming and J lost 0 bases, with 6 bases between them. This CDR3 comprises 14 residues. The CDR3 here is CASSLGSANYGYTF. The CDR3 region has the DNA TGTGCCAGCAGCTTAGGGTCAGCTAACTATGGCTACACCTTC.

The chain combines TRBV29-1 with TRBJ2-1; TRBD1 matches at 8 bases. In germline, CDR1 is SQVTM, CDR2 ANQGSEA. The CDR3 sequence is 14 residues long. Trimming removed 0 bases from V and 7 bases from J; junction bases left unmatched: 5. The CDR3: CSVEDRDRRNEQFF. The CDR3 DNA is TGCAGCGTTGAAGACCGGGACAGGAGAAATGAGCAGTTCTTC.

The chain recombines TRBV30 with TRBJ2-4; 12 nucleotides line up with TRBD2. Trimming took 0 bases from V and 10 from J; bases not matched to a gene: 4. The CDR3 is made up of 14 amino acids. Germline-derived CDR1 and CDR2 are GTSNPN and SVGIG (reference sequence). The CDR3 reads CAWSVRLAGVIQYF. CDR3 DNA: TGTGCCTGGAGTGTACGACTAGCGGGAGTGATTCAGTACTTC.

The rearrangement joins TRBV19 to TRBJ1-2; 8 bases are a match to TRBD1. The CDR3 length is 13 residues. The junction had 2 bases not matched to a gene; V was cut back by 4 bases and J by 4 bases. Looked up from germline, CDR1 is LNHDA and CDR2 is SQIVND (reference sequence). The CDR3 DNA reads TGTGCCAGTAGTAGAGGACAGGGCTATGGCTACACCTTC. This encodes CASSRGQGYGYTF.

This sequence joins TRBV7-8 and TRBJ2-5; a possible D gene is TRBD2 (6 bases). CDR3 length equals 16 residues. Per germline, CDR1 SGHVS and CDR2 FQNEAQ. Trimming removed 4 bases at V and 4 bases at J, with 19 bases between. The CDR3 region has the DNA TGTGCCAGCAGCTCCCACAACTGTGGGGGGTCAGAGACCCAGTACTTC. Encoded protein: CASSSHNCGGSETQYF. The full variable domain, rest sourced from reference TRBV7-8 and TRBJ2-5, is GAGVSQSPRYKVAKRGQDVALRCDPISGHVSLFWYQQALGQGPEFLTYFQNEAQLDKSGLPSDRFFAERPEGSVSTLKIQRTQQEDSAVYLCASSSHNCGGSETQYFGPGTRLLVL.

V and J are TRBV25-1 and TRBJ1-2, with a possible D match to TRBD1 (5 bases). V lost 8 bases to trimming and J lost 5 bases, with 9 bases between them. This CDR3 is 11 amino acids long. Germline V gives CDR1 MGHDK, CDR2 SYGVNS. CDR3 region: CASLGTYGYTF. The CDR3 coding sequence is TGTGCCAGCCTTGGGACTTATGGCTACACCTTC.

The rearrangement uses TRBV19 and TRBJ1-2; D call uncertain. In germline, CDR1 is LNHDA, CDR2 SQIVND (reference sequence). Trimming removed 0 bases at V and 1 base at J, with 6 bases between. The CDR3 is 14 amino acids. CDR3 DNA sequence: TGTGCCAGTAGTATAGAGGCGGGTAACTATGGCTACACCTTC. Translating gives CASSIEAGNYGYTF. Complete variable domain (other parts from reference TRBV19 and TRBJ1-2): DGGITQSPKYLFRKEGQNVTLSCEQNLNHDAMYWYRQDPGQGLRLIYYSQIVNDFQKGDIAEGYSVSREKKESFPLTVTSAQKNPTAFYLCASSIEAGNYGYTFGSGTRLTVV.

The chain uses TRBV19 and TRBJ2-2; TRBD1 aligns across 12 bases. V was clipped by 10 bases and J by 6 bases; unmatched bases: 9. In germline, CDR1 is LNHDA, CDR2 SQIVND (reference sequence). CDR3 length: 15 amino acids. The CDR3 spells CATTGTGGVAGELFF. As DNA, the CDR3 is TGTGCCACTACCGGGACAGGGGGCGTCGCCGGGGAGCTGTTTTTT.

The rearrangement uses TRBV7-9 and TRBJ1-2; the D gene is possibly TRBD1 (5 bases). CDR1 and CDR2 (germline): SEHNR, FQNEAQ (reference sequence). The CDR3 runs to 14 residues. V was clipped by 2 bases and J by 6 bases, with 13 bases between them. CDR3 sequence (DNA): TGTGCCAGCAGCTTAAATCGCAGGGCCCATGGCTACACCTTC. It yields the protein CASSLNRRAHGYTF.

The gene calls are TRBV12-3 or TRBV12-4 and TRBJ1-1; no clear D. Deletions cut 4 bases from V and 4 bases from J, with 7 bases between. The CDR3 is made up of 12 amino acids. The DNA of the CDR3 is TGTGCCAGCAGTTCGAGCCGCACTGAAGCTTTCTTT. Translation gives CASSSSRTEAFF.

This CDR3 is CASSLGSTVLAETQYF. Here the CDR3 DNA reads TGTGCCAGCAGCTTAGGTTCGACAGTACTAGCAGAGACCCAGTACTTC. The rearrangement uses TRBV7-6 and TRBJ2-5; D might be TRBD2 (6 bases). Germline V CDR1 and CDR2: SGHVS, FNYEAQ. This CDR3 contains 16 residues. The V gene lost 1 base and the J gene lost 4 bases, with 16 bases spanning the gap.

CDR3 region: CASSSLDRVTGNTIYF. In DNA form, the CDR3 reads TGTGCCAGCAGCTCTCTCGACAGGGTTACTGGAAACACCATATATTTT. The gene calls are TRBV7-2 and TRBJ1-3; 7 bases map to TRBD1. Trimming removed 4 bases from V and 2 bases from J; junction bases left unmatched: 8. Germline V gene sequence: CDR1 SGHTA, CDR2 FQGNSA. The CDR3 runs to 16 residues.

This clone is a singleton in its sample. The rearrangement links TRBV28 to TRBJ1-1, with 11 nucleotides matching TRBD1. The CDR3 is 17 amino acids. The ends lost 1 base at V and 1 base at J; junction bases unmatched: 5. Germline CDR1 reads MDHEN; CDR2 reads SYDVKM. CDR3 nucleotides: TGTGCCAGCAGTTTATTGTCCGGGACAGGGGGGAACACTGAAGCTTTCTTT. Translation gives CASSLLSGTGGNTEAFF.